What follows describes a single TCR beta chain. The antigen remains unidentified. The record originates from a study of cytomegalovirus exposure and HLA in healthy donors. Primers for the PCR totalled 60 Vbeta and 13 Jbeta. Method: immunoSEQ multiplex PCR; TCRdb's copy keeps in-frame clones and lacks some. This table has about 93,000 clones, around three quarters appearing once. Study observations and caveats: Segments of the TCR beta V type were, in most cases, productive about 87% or about 30% of the time in an earlier analysis.

The receptor's source is a man between 25 and 39 years old in good health and CMV-seronegative. The source material was PBMCs.

CDR3 DNA sequence: TGTGCCAGCAGTGAACTAGCGGGAGGGAATGAGCAGTTCTTC. Encoded protein: CASSELAGGNEQFF. This chain uses TRBV6-1 with TRBJ2-1; 12 bases are a match to TRBD2. This CDR3 spans 14 amino acids. V lost 2 bases, J lost 7 bases, and 0 bases stayed unmatched. CDR1 and CDR2 from the germline V gene are MNHNS and SASEGT.